This TCR beta chain was captured in a study of blood T cell repertoires in COVID-19. Per the authors' pipeline: Amplification of reference gene primers provided the estimated nucleated cell counts. Method: immunoSEQ multiplex PCR; TCRdb's copy keeps in-frame clones and lacks some. The DNA was the basis for D and trimming; V, J and clone size are from that table. The table lists 200,000 or so clones, 80% to 90% of them singletons. The TCR comes from a human donor with active or convalescent COVID-19. The donor label of this sample is uncertain. The sequencing input was peripheral blood.

The CDR3 spells CASSLQGARPQHF. CDR3 bases: TGTGCCAGCAGCTTACAGGGCGCACGGCCCCAGCATTTT. The chain has TRBV7-9 and TRBJ1-5, with D perhaps matching TRBD1 (5 bases). The V gene's germline CDR1 is SEHNR and CDR2 FQNEAQ (reference sequence). The CDR3 sequence is 13 residues long. V lost 2 bases and J lost 9, with 11 bases in between.